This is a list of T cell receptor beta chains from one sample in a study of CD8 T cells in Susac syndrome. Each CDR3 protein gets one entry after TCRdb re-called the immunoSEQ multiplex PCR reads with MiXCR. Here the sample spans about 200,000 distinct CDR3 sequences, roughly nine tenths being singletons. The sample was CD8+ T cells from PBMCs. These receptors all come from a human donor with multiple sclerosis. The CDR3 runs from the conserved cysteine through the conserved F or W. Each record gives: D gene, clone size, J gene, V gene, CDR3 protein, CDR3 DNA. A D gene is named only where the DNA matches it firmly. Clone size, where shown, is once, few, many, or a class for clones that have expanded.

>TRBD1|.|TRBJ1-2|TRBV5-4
CASSPDRGNGYTF
TGTGCCAGCAGCCCCGACAGGGGGAATGGCTACACCTTC
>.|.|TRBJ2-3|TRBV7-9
CASSLFGPTQGSTDTQYF
TGTGCCAGCAGCTTATTCGGCCCGACCCAGGGGAGCACAGATACGCAGTATTTT
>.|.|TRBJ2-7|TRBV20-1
CSASKGTPYEQYF
TGCAGTGCTAGCAAAGGGACTCCATACGAGCAGTACTTC
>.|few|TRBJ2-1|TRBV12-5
CASGLATYNEQFF
TGTGCTAGTGGTTTGGCCACTTACAATGAGCAGTTCTTC
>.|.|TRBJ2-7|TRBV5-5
CASSPTGISLDEQYF
TGTGCCAGCAGCCCAACAGGGATCTCGCTGGACGAGCAGTACTTC
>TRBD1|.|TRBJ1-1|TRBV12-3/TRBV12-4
CASSLRTGPMNTEAFF
TGTGCCAGCAGTTTGAGGACAGGGCCCATGAACACTGAAGCTTTCTTT
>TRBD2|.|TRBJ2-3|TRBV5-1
CASSPYGSGLTDTQYF
TGCGCCAGCAGCCCCTATGGTAGCGGGCTCACAGATACGCAGTATTTT
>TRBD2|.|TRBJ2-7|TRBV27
CASSRTSGYEQYF
TGTGCCAGCAGTAGGACTAGCGGCTACGAGCAGTACTTC
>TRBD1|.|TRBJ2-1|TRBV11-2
CASSLGQGSVDEQFF
TGTGCCAGCAGCTTAGGACAGGGGTCAGTAGATGAGCAGTTCTTC
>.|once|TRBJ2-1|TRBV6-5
CASSYSDRKYEQFF
TGTGCCAGCAGTTATTCCGACAGGAAGTATGAGCAGTTCTTC
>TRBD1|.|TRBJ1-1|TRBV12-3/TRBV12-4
CASSDEGQGGAEAFF
TGTGCCAGCAGTGATGAGGGACAGGGAGGTGCTGAAGCTTTCTTT
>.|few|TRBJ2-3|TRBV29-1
CSVEDTGQPSTDTQYF
TGCAGCGTTGAAGATACCGGCCAGCCCAGCACAGATACGCAGTATTTT
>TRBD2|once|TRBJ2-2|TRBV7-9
CASSLPSGGNTGELFF
TGTGCCAGCAGCTTGCCTAGCGGGGGGAACACCGGGGAGCTGTTTTTT
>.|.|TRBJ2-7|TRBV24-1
CATSDSGGYEQYF
TGTGCCACCAGTGATTCAGGCGGCTACGAGCAGTACTTC
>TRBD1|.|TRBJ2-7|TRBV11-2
CASGTGPSYEQYF
TGTGCCAGCGGGACAGGTCCATCCTACGAGCAGTACTTC
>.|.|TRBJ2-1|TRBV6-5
CASSYLRVGSAGREYNEQFF
TGTGCCAGCAGTTACTTACGCGTCGGGTCCGCGGGACGAGAGTACAATGAGCAGTTCTTC
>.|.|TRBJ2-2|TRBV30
CAWRDSRANTGELFF
TGTGCCTGGAGAGACTCCCGGGCGAACACCGGGGAGCTGTTTTTT
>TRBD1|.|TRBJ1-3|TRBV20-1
CSATAPGSQGVRNTIYF
TGCAGTGCTACGGCCCCGGGATCACAGGGGGTAAGGAACACCATATATTTT
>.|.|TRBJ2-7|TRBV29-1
CSVGLVNPYEQYF
TGCAGCGTTGGACTAGTTAATCCCTACGAGCAGTACTTC
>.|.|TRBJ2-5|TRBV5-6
CASSLGNGETQYF
TGTGCCAGCAGCTTGGGAAATGGGGAGACCCAGTACTTC
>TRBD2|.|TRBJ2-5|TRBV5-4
CASSPAPSGGAAQYF
TGTGCCAGCAGCCCGGCCCCTAGCGGGGGGGCAGCCCAGTACTTC
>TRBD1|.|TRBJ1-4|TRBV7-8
CASSLKGARDEKLFF
TGTGCCAGCAGCTTAAAGGGGGCGCGGGATGAAAAACTGTTTTTT
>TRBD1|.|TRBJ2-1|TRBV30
CAWSLTHRGPAYNEQFF
TGTGCCTGGAGCCTTACCCACAGGGGGCCAGCCTACAATGAGCAGTTCTTC
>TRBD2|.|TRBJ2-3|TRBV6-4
CASSPTAGGLDTQYF
TGTGCCAGCAGCCCCACAGCGGGGGGCCTGGATACGCAGTATTTT
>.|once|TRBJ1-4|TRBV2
CASSNDRNEKLFF
TGTGCCAGCAGTAACGACAGAAATGAAAAACTGTTTTTT
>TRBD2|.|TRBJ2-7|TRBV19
CASSSSGPYEQYF
TGTGCCAGTAGTTCTAGCGGCCCCTACGAGCAGTACTTC
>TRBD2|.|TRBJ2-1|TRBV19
CASTPTSGFSEQFF
TGTGCCAGTACCCCGACTAGCGGTTTCAGTGAGCAGTTCTTC
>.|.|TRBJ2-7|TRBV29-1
CSVVGNSYEQYF
TGCAGCGTAGTCGGAAACTCCTACGAGCAGTACTTC
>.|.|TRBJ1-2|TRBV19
CASSIANYGYTF
TGTGCCAGTAGTATCGCTAACTATGGCTACACCTTC
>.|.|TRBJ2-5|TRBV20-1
CSADDSDEYLGTQYF
TGCAGTGCTGATGACTCCGACGAATATCTGGGGACCCAGTACTTC
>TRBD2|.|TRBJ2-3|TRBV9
CASSEASGATDTQYF
TGTGCCAGCAGCGAGGCTAGCGGGGCCACAGATACGCAGTATTTT
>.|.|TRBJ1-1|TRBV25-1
CATENPLGTEAFF
TGTGCCACCGAAAACCCCTTGGGCACTGAAGCTTTCTTT
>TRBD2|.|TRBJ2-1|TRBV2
CASSDPFLREGLWQFF
TGTGCCAGCAGTGACCCGTTTCTGCGGGAGGGCTTGTGGCAGTTCTTC
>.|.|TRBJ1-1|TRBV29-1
CSVELGAEAFF
TGCAGCGTTGAATTGGGGGCTGAAGCTTTCTTT
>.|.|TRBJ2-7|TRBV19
CASSLRDTADGQYF
TGTGCCAGTAGTCTCAGAGACACGGCAGACGGGCAGTACTTC
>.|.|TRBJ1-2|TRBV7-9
CASSRGLGYGYTF
TGTGCCAGCAGCCGGGGGCTGGGCTATGGCTACACCTTC
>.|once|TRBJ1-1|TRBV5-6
CASSLQGYMNTEAFF
TGTGCCAGCAGCTTGCAGGGATACATGAACACTGAAGCTTTCTTT
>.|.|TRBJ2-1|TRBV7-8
CASTLRSGFTYNEQFF
TGTGCCAGCACCCTACGGAGCGGGTTCACCTACAATGAGCAGTTCTTC
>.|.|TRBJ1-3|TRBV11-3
CASSFNSENTIYF
TGTGCCAGCAGCTTTAACTCTGAAAACACCATATATTTT
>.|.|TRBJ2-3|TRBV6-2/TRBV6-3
CASSYLEQGTTRKSAGTDTQYF
TGTGCCAGCAGTTACCTAGAACAGGGGACTACGAGGAAGTCGGCGGGCACAGATACGCAGTATTTT
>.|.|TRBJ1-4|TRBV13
CASSLNRSGKLFF
TGTGCCAGCAGCTTGAACAGGTCGGGGAAACTGTTTTTT
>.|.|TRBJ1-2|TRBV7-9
CASSLPAGVGYGYTF
TGTGCCAGCAGCTTACCTGCAGGGGTGGGCTATGGCTACACCTTC
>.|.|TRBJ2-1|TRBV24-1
CATSARGHNEQFF
TGTGCCACCAGTGCCCGAGGTCACAATGAGCAGTTCTTC
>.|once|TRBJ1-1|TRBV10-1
CASSEREDTEAFF
TGCGCCAGCAGTGAGAGGGAGGACACTGAAGCTTTCTTT
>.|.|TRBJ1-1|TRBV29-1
CSASARVITEAFF
TGCAGCGCCTCGGCACGAGTGATCACTGAAGCTTTCTTT